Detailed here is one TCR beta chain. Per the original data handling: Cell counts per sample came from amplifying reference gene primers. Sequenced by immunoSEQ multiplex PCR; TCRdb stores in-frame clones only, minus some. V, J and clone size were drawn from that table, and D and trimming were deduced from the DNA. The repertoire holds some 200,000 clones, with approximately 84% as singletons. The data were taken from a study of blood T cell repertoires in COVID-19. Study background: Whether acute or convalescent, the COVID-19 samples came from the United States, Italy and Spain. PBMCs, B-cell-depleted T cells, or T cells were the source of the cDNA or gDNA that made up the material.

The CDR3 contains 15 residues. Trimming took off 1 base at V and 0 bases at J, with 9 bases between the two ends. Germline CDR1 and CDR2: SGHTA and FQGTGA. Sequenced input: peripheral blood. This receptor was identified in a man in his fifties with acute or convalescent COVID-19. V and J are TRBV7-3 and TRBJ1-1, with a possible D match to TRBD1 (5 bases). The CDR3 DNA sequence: TGTGCCAGCAGCTTAAGTCTGGGGCTGAACACTGAAGCTTTCTTT. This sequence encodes CASSLSLGLNTEAFF.